The 24 T cell receptor beta chains below all came from one sample that was sequenced in a study of identical twins. TCRdb recomputed calls from the 5' RACE reads with MiXCR, one row per CDR3 protein. In the table there are a few hundred thousand distinct CDR3 sequences, roughly 10% of which are singletons. The sequenced material came from naive T cells sorted from blood. The source of these receptors is a woman aged 45-65 years in good health.

This clonotype has ten or more counts. The V and J genes are TRBV12-3 or TRBV12-4 and TRBJ1-2; the match to TRBD1 covers 7 bases. This CDR3 comprises 15 residues. With V trimmed by 7 bases and J by 7 bases, 15 bases remained unmatched. The CDR3 spells CASTPSGQSLGGYTF. CDR3 DNA: TGTGCCAGCACCCCCTCGGGACAGTCTCTCGGTGGCTACACCTTC.

This chain joins TRBV11-2 and TRBJ2-4, with D maybe TRBD2 (5 bases). V was shortened by 1 base and J by 8 bases, with 12 bases between the two germline ends. This CDR3 is built from 14 residues. Germline assignment: CDR1 SGHAT and CDR2 FQNNGV. DNA of the CDR3: TGTGCCAGCAGCTTAGGGGTCGGGATAGACATTCAGTACTTC. It yields the protein CASSLGVGIDIQYF. Variable domain in full (rest from reference TRBV11-2 and TRBJ2-4): EAGVAQSPRYKIIEKRQSVAFWCNPISGHATLYWYQQILGQGPKLLIQFQNNGVVDDSQLPKDRFSAERLKGVDSTLKIQPAKLEDSAVYLCASSLGVGIDIQYFGAGTRLSVL.

This clonotype was counted ten times or more. This chain uses TRBV24-1 with TRBJ2-5; a weak D match, TRBD2 (6 bases). This CDR3 has 16 amino acids. V shed 4 bases and J shed 1 base, with 15 bases lying between them. Germline V gene lookup returns CDR1 KGHDR and CDR2 SFDVKD. CDR3 residues: CATSDPGPTSQETQYF. The CDR3 region has the DNA TGTGCCACCAGTGACCCCGGGCCGACTAGCCAAGAGACCCAGTACTTC.

In DNA, the CDR3 is TGTGCCAGCAGAGTGACAGCTGATAGCAATCAGCCCCAGCATTTT. As protein: CASRVTADSNQPQHF. The chain couples TRBV12-3 or TRBV12-4 to TRBJ1-5; TRBD1 might be the D (5 bases). This CDR3 comprises 15 residues. V lost 6 bases to trimming and J lost 0 bases, with 12 bases between them.

This clonotype was seen a few times. The V and J genes are TRBV12-3 or TRBV12-4 and TRBJ2-1; D not resolved. V was cut by 0 bases and J by 3 bases, with 9 bases left in between. There are 15 residues in the CDR3. CDR3 DNA sequence: TGTGCCAGCAGTTTAGCGCGGCAGGACTACAATGAGCAGTTCTTC. Translating it yields CASSLARQDYNEQFF.

There are a few counts of this clonotype. The chain has TRBV11-2 and TRBJ2-7; TRBD2 agrees at 7 bases. Germline CDR1 and CDR2: SGHAT and FQNNGV. The V segment lost 5 bases and the J segment 5 bases; nucleotides outside the gene matches: 6. The length of the CDR3 is 13 residues. CDR3 amino acids: CASSPREFNEQYV. The CDR3, as DNA: TGTGCCAGCAGCCCGCGGGAGTTCAACGAGCAGTACGTC.

The rearrangement links TRBV20-1 to TRBJ1-1, with D perhaps matching TRBD1 (5 bases). V lost 7 bases and J 5 bases, leaving 17 bases between the germline ends. Germline CDR1 and CDR2: DFQATT and SNEGSKA (reference sequence). The CDR3 has 13 residues. CDR3 nucleotide sequence: TGCAGTGGCGCGAGGGGATGGAAAACTGAAGCTTTCTTT. Residues: CSGARGWKTEAFF.

This clonotype was detected only a few times. The chain uses TRBV2 and TRBJ2-1; TRBD2 matches at 12 bases. Germline V gene sequence: CDR1 SNHLY, CDR2 FYNNEI. J gave up 5 bases and V 2 bases, and 7 bases lay outside the gene matches. The CDR3 spans 17 residues. CDR3 sequence (DNA): TGTGCCAGCAGTGAAACCCGACTAGCGGGAGTCCACAATGAGCAGTTCTTC. Translated, it gives CASSETRLAGVHNEQFF.

This clonotype was seen only a few times. This sequence joins TRBV7-9 and TRBJ2-2; TRBD2 aligns across 11 bases. Germline assignment: CDR1 SEHNR and CDR2 FQNEAQ (reference sequence). This CDR3 is built from 18 residues. The V gene end was trimmed by 5 bases and the J gene end by 1 base; junction bases not matched to a gene: 9. This CDR3 reads CASSGSGLAEMNTGELFF. CDR3 in DNA: TGTGCCAGCAGCGGTTCGGGACTAGCGGAGATGAACACCGGGGAGCTGTTTTTT.

In this sample, this clonotype turned up many times. The chain uses TRBV5-1 and TRBJ2-1; D may be TRBD1 (6 bases). The CDR3 length is 18 residues. Germline loops: CDR1 SGHRS, CDR2 YFSETQ. With 4 bases removed from V and 0 bases from J, the gap between germline ends came to 20 bases. Written as DNA, the CDR3 is TGCGCCAGCAGCAGAAAAAAGGGGGTGCAGAGCTCCTACAATGAGCAGTTCTTC. The encoded protein is CASSRKKGVQSSYNEQFF.

This sequence joins TRBV10-3 and TRBJ2-5; 15 bases match TRBD2. In germline, CDR1 is ENHRY, CDR2 SYGVKD. Losses at the gene ends were 2 bases for V and 2 bases for J; bases not matched to a gene: 3. CDR3 size: 17 residues. CDR3 DNA sequence: TGTGCCATCAGTGAGCCGGGACTAGCGGGAGGACAAGAGACCCAGTACTTC. Translated, it gives CAISEPGLAGGQETQYF.

This clonotype turned up a few times. Compared with germline, one end of the junction differs, possibly owing to a read error. V gene TRBV11-2 combines with J gene TRBJ2-1, with 13 bases aligning to TRBD2. Germline CDR1 reads SGHAT; CDR2 reads FQNNGV. This CDR3 spans 15 amino acids. The CDR3 nucleotides read TGTGCCAGCACAACGGGGACTAGCGGGAACAACGAGCAGTTCTTC. As protein: CASTTGTSGNNEQFF. Using reference TRBV11-2 and TRBJ2-1 for the parts outside the CDR3, the full variable domain is EAGVAQSPRYKIIEKRQSVAFWCNPISGHATLYWYQQILGQGPKLLIQFQNNGVVDDSQLPKDRFSAERLKGVDSTLKIQPAKLEDSAVYLCASTTGTSGNNEQFFGPGTRLTVL.

This clonotype has ten or more counts. The chain carries TRBV28 and TRBJ2-7; either TRBD1 or TRBD2 may supply D (6 bases each). V lost 6 bases to trimming and J lost 13 bases, with 16 bases between them. CDR1 and CDR2 from the germline V gene are MDHEN and SYDVKM. This CDR3 has 11 amino acids. In DNA, the CDR3 is TGTGCCAGCAGCGGGGGACAAGGCCCCTACGTC. Residues: CASSGGQGPYV.

The chain carries TRBV7-8 and TRBJ2-4, with 13 bases lining up with TRBD2. Germline CDR1 and CDR2: SGHVS and FQNEAQ. The trim removed 1 base at V and 1 base at J, leaving 10 bases unmatched. This CDR3 has 20 residues. The DNA for the CDR3 is TGTGCCAGCAGCTTAGTAGGAGGACTAGCGGGAGATAAGGCCAAAAACATTCAGTACTTC. Translation gives CASSLVGGLAGDKAKNIQYF.

This clonotype was observed at least ten times. The V and J genes are TRBV9 and TRBJ1-3; 7 nucleotides match TRBD1. Germline V gives CDR1 SGDLS, CDR2 YYNGEE. The CDR3 spans 15 residues. Trimming took 3 bases from V and 2 from J; bases not matched to a gene: 5. In DNA, the CDR3 is TGTGCCAGCAGCGCTACAGGGGCCCCTGGAAACACCATATATTTT. The encoded protein is CASSATGAPGNTIYF.

This clonotype was seen more than once but under ten times. The gene calls are TRBV5-1 and TRBJ1-1, with no clear D. CDR1 is SGHRS, CDR2 YFSETQ, per germline. The CDR3 is 15 amino acids. V lost 3 bases to trimming and J lost 1 base, with 13 bases between them. CDR3 sequence reads: CASSSTQSGNTEAFF. DNA for the CDR3: TGCGCCAGCAGCTCTACCCAGTCGGGGAACACTGAAGCTTTCTTT. Supplemented by reference TRBV5-1 and TRBJ1-1, the full variable domain reads KAGVTQTPRYLIKTRGQQVTLSCSPISGHRSVSWYQQTPGQGLQFLFEYFSETQRNKGNFPGRFSGRQFSNSRSEMNVSTLELGDSALYLCASSSTQSGNTEAFFGQGTRLTVV.

In regard to this clonotype: Just one base apart from a much larger clone, this may be a read error. The gene calls are TRBV2 and TRBJ2-7; D is perhaps TRBD1 (6 bases). The V end was cut by 3 bases, the J end by 3 bases, with 6 bases between. Germline V CDR1 and CDR2: SNHLY, FYNNEI. This CDR3 has 12 residues. This CDR3 is CASSETGYEQYF. The CDR3, as DNA: TGTGCCAGCAGTGAGACAGGCTACGAGCAGTACTTC.

This chain uses TRBV27 with TRBJ2-2; D might be TRBD1 (5 bases). Germline CDR1 and CDR2: MNHEY and SMNVEV (reference sequence). The V gene lost 4 bases and the J gene lost 3 bases, with 15 bases spanning the gap. The CDR3 is made up of 16 amino acids. The CDR3 loop is CASSWRRVVDTGELFF. CDR3 DNA: TGTGCCAGCAGTTGGCGCAGGGTGGTTGACACCGGGGAGCTGTTTTTT.

The rearrangement uses TRBV28 and TRBJ2-2, with TRBD1 as a possible D gene (5 bases). The CDR3 sequence is 13 residues long. V lost 8 bases to trimming and J lost 6 bases, with 13 bases between them. CDR1 is MDHEN, CDR2 SYDVKM, per germline. The CDR3 nucleotides read TGTGCCAGCGGAAGTTCCAGGGCCGGGGAGCTGTTTTTT. It translates to CASGSSRAGELFF.

The chain links TRBV7-9 to TRBJ2-3; 9 bases fit TRBD2. The length of the CDR3 is 13 residues. The junction had 2 bases not matched to a gene; V was cut back by 5 bases and J by 5 bases. CDR1 and CDR2 from the germline V gene are SEHNR and FQNEAQ (reference sequence). The CDR3 nucleotides are TGTGCCAGCAGCCGAGCGGGAGGAGATACGCAGTATTTT. Translated, it gives CASSRAGGDTQYF.

The chain recombines TRBV7-8 with TRBJ2-5; D assignment may be TRBD1 or TRBD2 (5 bases each). Trimming took 1 base from V and 5 from J, leaving 20 bases between them. Germline V gene lookup returns CDR1 SGHVS and CDR2 FQNEAQ. The CDR3 has 17 residues. The DNA of the CDR3 is TGTGCCAGCAGCTTAGGGGCCGGGGCGCCCGAGGGGGAGACCCAGTACTTC. Translation: CASSLGAGAPEGETQYF.

This clonotype was detected a few times. The chain links TRBV7-8 to TRBJ1-1, with a possible D match to TRBD1 (6 bases). This CDR3 is built from 15 residues. V dropped 1 base and J dropped 4 bases, with 13 bases sitting between them. Germline assignment: CDR1 SGHVS and CDR2 FQNEAQ. The CDR3 sequence: CASSLVDRGVTEAFF. In DNA, the CDR3 is TGTGCCAGCAGCTTAGTGGACAGAGGGGTCACTGAAGCTTTCTTT.

This chain connects TRBV12-3 or TRBV12-4 to TRBJ1-2, with 8 bases that match TRBD1. V shed 6 bases and J 4 bases; nucleotides not matched to a gene: 10. This CDR3 contains 15 residues. For the CDR3, the DNA is TGTGCCAGCAGGCCTCCGGGACAGGACTTCTATGGCTACACCTTC. This translates into CASRPPGQDFYGYTF.

There are many counts of this clonotype. The gene calls are TRBV20-1 and TRBJ2-1, with 9 bases identical to TRBD2. The CDR3 is 14 residues long. The trim removed 5 bases at V and 4 bases at J, leaving 6 bases unmatched. The germline gives CDR1 DFQATT, CDR2 SNEGSKA (reference sequence). The CDR3 sequence is CSAWTSAYYNEQFF. DNA of the CDR3: TGCAGTGCTTGGACTAGCGCGTATTACAATGAGCAGTTCTTC.